The source of this T cell receptor (beta chain) is a study of cytotoxic CD8 clonotypes in ibrutinib-treated CLL (dated by TCRdb to the early 2020s). Regarding the research as a whole: In this cohort, around 15 patients were treatment-naive and about ten were relapsed/refractory, while some 17 had unmutated IGHV. Partial responses were observed in about 24 patients and complete responses in 2; after a median follow-up of 68 months, remission was maintained in 14 patients and progression was observed in roughly twelve. Samples at response were collected after a median of about 12 months of treatment, with a range of roughly 6 to 40 months. An average of about 250,000 productive templates and 94,082 productive rearrangements was obtained per sample. Longitudinal samples were obtainable from about 30% of the roughly 86 participants in the trial. Cryopreserved peripheral blood mononuclear cells were obtained before treatment, at response, and at either sustained remission or disease progression. Every sample from remission and from progressive disease was obtained while the patients were still on ibrutinib. General findings and caveats noted by the study authors: Sampling times were not matched between sustained-remission and progressing patients, and lymph node repertoires were not studied. Baseline clonality was found to be higher than that of age-matched healthy donors and was strongly correlated with circulating CD8+ T-cell counts. Clonality increased at ibrutinib response, stayed stable in sustained remission, and fell back toward baseline at progression. Public clonotypes were rare and either shrank or stayed stable during treatment, and the rise in clonality at ibrutinib response reflected expansion of private clonotypes.

Each clonotype received, on average, about 10x coverage in deep resolution sequencing performed on a MiSeq, where the target depth lay between 1 in 1 million and 1 in 200,000 T cells. The immunoSEQ hsTCRB Kit was used to generate the TCR beta libraries. In the source study's methods: The data were analyzed with ImmunoSEQ Analyzer and ImmunoSEQ Data Assistant, and V, D and J gene assignments followed IMGT definitions. Clonality was computed as one minus normalized Shannon entropy of productive rearrangement frequencies, ranging from 0 to 1. Only overrepresented clonotypes making up at least 0.05% of the repertoire of each patient were included in the public clonotype analysis. About a dozen age-matched healthy donor repertoires from immuneACCESS served as clonality controls. TCRdb took this table from immuneACCESS and kept in-frame rearrangements with V and J called. Such tables lack part of the clones; where checked against another copy, unresolved V genes explain under half of the gap, and the rest is unexplained. V, J and clone size reflect that table, while D and trimming were determined from the DNA. The sample table lists about 130,000 clones, around 85% of them with a count of one. Of the sample, 2% to 2.5% falls within the top ten clones.

From the cysteine through the phenylalanine, the CDR3 covers 15 amino acids. The sequence is cut down to CDR3 DNA, 45 bases in frame from base 1. Via the germline V gene (reference sequence), CDR1 is LNHDA and CDR2 SQIVND. V is pared back by 1 base and J by 0 bases, with 7 bases lying between the germline termini. This clone appeared a few times. Its recognized antigen is unknown. No base-level quality is on record; no much larger clone is a single base apart. The meaning of the sample's time point label: 24 months on ibrutinib. For TCR beta library preparation, roughly 2.1 micrograms of genomic DNA were isolated from cryopreserved PBMCs. Longitudinal blood samples from CLL patients on ibrutinib monotherapy underwent high-throughput TCR beta sequencing. Patients were enrolled in a phase 2 open-label single-center ibrutinib monotherapy trial.

The material was PBMCs, obtained after 24 months of ibrutinib treatment. The TCR originated in a human donor with chronic lymphocytic leukemia. The chain is assembled from TRBV19 and TRBJ1-3, with the D gene not confidently named. Here is the DNA: TGTGCCAGTAGTATAGCCGCTGTCTCTGGAAACACCATATATTTT. Protein translation: CASSIAAVSGNTIYF.